Sequencing of this T cell receptor beta chain was carried out in a study of regulatory T cells. Findings and limits, study-wide: Regulatory T cells showed the strongest V-J pair restriction and V/J gene skewing among patient repertoires. Hydrophobic residues at CDR3 positions 6 and 7 were enriched in conventional CD4+ T cells of CD3G-deficient patients.

All CD3G-deficient patients showed autoimmunity, more severe in two. CD4+ T cells were divided by sorting: CD25-high CD127-low Tregs, CD25-low CD127-high conventional cells. The primer mix had 52 TRBV and 13 TRBJ primers. Repertoires were generated with immunoSEQ multiplex PCR, while TCRdb's copy carries only in-frame clones and drops some. The sample lists about 35,000 clones, approximately 89% occurring once. Notes on this clone: Its antigen is not identified.

The CDR3 consists of 11 residues. Trimming took 5 bases from V and 2 from J, leaving 2 bases between them. Germline V CDR1 and CDR2: MNHNS, SASEGT. The clonotype was recovered from a person aged 18-35 years with CD3G deficiency. Sequencing used conventional CD4+ T cells sorted from blood. The chain uses TRBV6-1 and TRBJ2-3; D remains ambiguous. The CDR3 bases are TGTGCCAGCAGTAACACAGATACGCAGTATTTT. Translating gives CASSNTDTQYF.